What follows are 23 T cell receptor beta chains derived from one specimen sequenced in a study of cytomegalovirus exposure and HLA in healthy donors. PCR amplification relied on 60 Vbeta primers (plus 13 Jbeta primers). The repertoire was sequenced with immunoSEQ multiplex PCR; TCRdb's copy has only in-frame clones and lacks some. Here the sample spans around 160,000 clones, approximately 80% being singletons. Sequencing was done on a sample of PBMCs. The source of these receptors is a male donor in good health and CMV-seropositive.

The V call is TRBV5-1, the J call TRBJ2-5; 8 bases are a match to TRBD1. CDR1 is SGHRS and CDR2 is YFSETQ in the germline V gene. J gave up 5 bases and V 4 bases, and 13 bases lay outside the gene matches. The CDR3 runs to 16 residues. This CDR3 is CASSMDGAGGGETQYF. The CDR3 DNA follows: TGCGCCAGCAGCATGGACGGGGCAGGGGGCGGCGAGACCCAGTACTTC.

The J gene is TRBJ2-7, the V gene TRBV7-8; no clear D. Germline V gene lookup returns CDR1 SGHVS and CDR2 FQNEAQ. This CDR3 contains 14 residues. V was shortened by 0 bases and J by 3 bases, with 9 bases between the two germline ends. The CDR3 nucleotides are TGTGCCAGCAGCTTAGCCCAGGTCCACTACGAGCAGTACTTC. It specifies CASSLAQVHYEQYF.

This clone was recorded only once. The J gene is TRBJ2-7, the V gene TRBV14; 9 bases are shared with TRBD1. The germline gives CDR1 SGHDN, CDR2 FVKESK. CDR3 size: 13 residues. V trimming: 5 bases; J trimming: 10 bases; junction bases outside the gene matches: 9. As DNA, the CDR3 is TGTGCCAGCAGCGCACAGGGGGCGGCGTTACAGTACTTC. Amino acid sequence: CASSAQGAALQYF.

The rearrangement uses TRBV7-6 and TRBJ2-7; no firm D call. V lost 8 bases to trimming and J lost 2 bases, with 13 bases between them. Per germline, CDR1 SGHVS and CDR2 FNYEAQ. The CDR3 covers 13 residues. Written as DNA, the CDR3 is TGTGCCAGCTCATCCTCCCCAGCCTACGAGCAGTACTTC. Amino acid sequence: CASSSSPAYEQYF.

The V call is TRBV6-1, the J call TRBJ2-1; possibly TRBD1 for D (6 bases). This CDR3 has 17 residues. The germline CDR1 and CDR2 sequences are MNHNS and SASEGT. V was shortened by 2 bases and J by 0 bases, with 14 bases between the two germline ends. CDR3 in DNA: TGTGCCAGCAGTGAACCCCCTGGGGGCCCCTCCTACAATGAGCAGTTCTTC. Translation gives CASSEPPGGPSYNEQFF.

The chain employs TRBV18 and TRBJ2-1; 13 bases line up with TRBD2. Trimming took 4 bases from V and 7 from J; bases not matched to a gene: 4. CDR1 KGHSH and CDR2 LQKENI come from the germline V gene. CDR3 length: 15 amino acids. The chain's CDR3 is CASSRTSGGGNEQFF. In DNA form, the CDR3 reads TGTGCCAGCTCACGTACTAGCGGGGGGGGAAATGAGCAGTTCTTC.

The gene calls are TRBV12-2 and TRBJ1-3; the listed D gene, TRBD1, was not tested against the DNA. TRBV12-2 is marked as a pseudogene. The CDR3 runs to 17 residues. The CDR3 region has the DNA TGTGCAAGTCGCTTAGCGCCGGTGAGGACACCTGGAAACACCATATATTTT. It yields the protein CASRLAPVRTPGNTIYF.

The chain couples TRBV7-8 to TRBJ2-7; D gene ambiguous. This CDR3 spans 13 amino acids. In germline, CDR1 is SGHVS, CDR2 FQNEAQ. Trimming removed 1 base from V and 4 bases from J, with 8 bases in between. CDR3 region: CASSLGLRYEQYF. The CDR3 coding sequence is TGTGCCAGCAGCTTAGGGCTCCGATACGAGCAGTACTTC.

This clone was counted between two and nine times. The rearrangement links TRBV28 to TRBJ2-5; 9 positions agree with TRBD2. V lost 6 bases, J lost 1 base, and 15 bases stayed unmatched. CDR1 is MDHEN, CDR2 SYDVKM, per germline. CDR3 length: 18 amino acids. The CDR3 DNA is TGTGCCAGCAGCTTGGCTCGCCTAGCGGGGAATGGCCAAGAGACCCAGTACTTC. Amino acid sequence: CASSLARLAGNGQETQYF.

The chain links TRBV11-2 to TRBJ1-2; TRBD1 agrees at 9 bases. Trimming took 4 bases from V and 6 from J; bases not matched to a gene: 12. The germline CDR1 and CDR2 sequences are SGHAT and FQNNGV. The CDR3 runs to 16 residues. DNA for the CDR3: TGTGCCAGCAGCTCTGTAAACAGGGGGCTTAATAATGGCTACACCTTC. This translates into CASSSVNRGLNNGYTF. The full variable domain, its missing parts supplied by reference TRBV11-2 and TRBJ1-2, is EAGVAQSPRYKIIEKRQSVAFWCNPISGHATLYWYQQILGQGPKLLIQFQNNGVVDDSQLPKDRFSAERLKGVDSTLKIQPAKLEDSAVYLCASSSVNRGLNNGYTFGSGTRLTVV.

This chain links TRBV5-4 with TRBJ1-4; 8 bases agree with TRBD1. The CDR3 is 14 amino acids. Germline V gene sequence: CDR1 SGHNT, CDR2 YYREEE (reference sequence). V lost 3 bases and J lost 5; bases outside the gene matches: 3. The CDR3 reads CASSSTGDNEKLFF. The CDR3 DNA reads TGTGCCAGCAGCTCGACAGGGGACAATGAAAAACTGTTTTTT. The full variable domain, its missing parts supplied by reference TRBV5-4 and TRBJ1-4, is ETGVTQSPTHLIKTRGQQVTLRCSSQSGHNTVSWYQQALGQGPQFIFQYYREEENGRGNFPPRFSGLQFPNYSSELNVNALELDDSALYLCASSSTGDNEKLFFGSGTQLSVL.

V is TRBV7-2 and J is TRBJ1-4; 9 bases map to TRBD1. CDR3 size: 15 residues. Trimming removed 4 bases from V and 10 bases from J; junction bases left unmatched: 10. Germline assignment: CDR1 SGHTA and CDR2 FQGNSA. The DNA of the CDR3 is TGTGCCAGCAGCTCAGTTCGGACAGGGGCGGGAAAACTGTTTTTT. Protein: CASSSVRTGAGKLFF.

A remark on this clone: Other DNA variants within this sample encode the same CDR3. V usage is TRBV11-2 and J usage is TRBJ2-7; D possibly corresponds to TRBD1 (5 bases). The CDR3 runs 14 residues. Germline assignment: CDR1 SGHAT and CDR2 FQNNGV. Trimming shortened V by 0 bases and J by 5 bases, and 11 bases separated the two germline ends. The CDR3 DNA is TGTGCCAGCAGCTTAGATAGGGGTGGGAACGAGCAGTACTTC. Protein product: CASSLDRGGNEQYF.

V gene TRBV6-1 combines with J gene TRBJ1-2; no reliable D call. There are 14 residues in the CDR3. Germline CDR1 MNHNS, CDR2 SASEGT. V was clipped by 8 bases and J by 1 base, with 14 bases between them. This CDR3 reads CASSPAGVNYGYTF. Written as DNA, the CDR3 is TGTGCCAGCTCCCCCGCCGGGGTTAACTATGGCTACACCTTC.

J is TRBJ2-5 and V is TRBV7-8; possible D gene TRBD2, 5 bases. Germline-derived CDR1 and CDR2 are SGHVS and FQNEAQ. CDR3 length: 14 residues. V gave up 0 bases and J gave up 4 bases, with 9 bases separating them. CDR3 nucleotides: TGTGCCAGCAGCTTAGCGCCTAGCTCAGAGACCCAGTACTTC. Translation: CASSLAPSSETQYF.

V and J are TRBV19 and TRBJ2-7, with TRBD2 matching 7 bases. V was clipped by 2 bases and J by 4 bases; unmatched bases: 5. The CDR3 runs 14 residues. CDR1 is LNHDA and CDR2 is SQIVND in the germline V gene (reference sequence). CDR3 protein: CASSITRGDYEQYF. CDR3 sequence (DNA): TGTGCCAGTAGTATAACACGGGGGGATTACGAGCAGTACTTC.

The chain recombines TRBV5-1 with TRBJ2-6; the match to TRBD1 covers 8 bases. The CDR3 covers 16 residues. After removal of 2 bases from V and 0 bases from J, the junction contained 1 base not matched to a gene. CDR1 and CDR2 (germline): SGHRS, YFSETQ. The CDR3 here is CASSLQGGSGANVLTF. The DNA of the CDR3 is TGCGCCAGCAGCTTACAGGGGGGCTCTGGGGCCAACGTCCTGACTTTC.

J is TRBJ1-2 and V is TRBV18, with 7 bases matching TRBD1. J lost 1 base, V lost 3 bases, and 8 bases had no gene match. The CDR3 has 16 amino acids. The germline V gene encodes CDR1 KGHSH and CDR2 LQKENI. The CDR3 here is CASSPNPGGNNYGYTF. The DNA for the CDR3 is TGTGCCAGCTCACCTAACCCAGGGGGGAATAACTATGGCTACACCTTC. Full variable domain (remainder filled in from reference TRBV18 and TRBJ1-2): NAGVMQNPRHLVRRRGQEARLRCSPMKGHSHVYWYRQLPEEGLKFMVYLQKENIIDESGMPKERFSAEFPKEGPSILRIQQVVRGDSAAYFCASSPNPGGNNYGYTFGSGTRLTVV.

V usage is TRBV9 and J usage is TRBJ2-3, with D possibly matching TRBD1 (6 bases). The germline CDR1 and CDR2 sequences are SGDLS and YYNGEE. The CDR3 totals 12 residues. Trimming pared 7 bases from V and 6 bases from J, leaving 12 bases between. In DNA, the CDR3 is TGTGCCAGCGCTGGGGGCCTGGATACGCAGTATTTT. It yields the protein CASAGGLDTQYF.

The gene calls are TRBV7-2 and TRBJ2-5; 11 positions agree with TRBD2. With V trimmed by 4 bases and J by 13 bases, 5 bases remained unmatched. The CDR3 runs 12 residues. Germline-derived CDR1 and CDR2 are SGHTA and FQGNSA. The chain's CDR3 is CASSSLAGARYF. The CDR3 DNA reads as TGTGCCAGCAGCTCACTAGCGGGGGCCCGGTACTTC.

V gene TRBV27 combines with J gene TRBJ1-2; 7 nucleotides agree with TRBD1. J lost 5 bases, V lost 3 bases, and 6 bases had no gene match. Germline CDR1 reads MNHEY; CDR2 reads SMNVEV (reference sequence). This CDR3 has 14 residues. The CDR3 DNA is TGTGCCAGCAGTTTTACGACAGGGTCGTATGGCTACACCTTC. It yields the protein CASSFTTGSYGYTF.

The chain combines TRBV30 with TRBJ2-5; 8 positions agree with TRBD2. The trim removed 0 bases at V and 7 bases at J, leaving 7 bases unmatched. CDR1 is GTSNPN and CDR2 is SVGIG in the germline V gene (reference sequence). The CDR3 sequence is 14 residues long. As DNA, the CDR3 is TGTGCCTGGAGTGTACGATCCGGGGGGGGGACCCAGTACTTC. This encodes CAWSVRSGGGTQYF.

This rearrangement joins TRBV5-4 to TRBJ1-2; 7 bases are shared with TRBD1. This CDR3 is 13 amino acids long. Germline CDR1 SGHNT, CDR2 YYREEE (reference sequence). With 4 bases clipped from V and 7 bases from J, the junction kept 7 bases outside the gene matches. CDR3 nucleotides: TGTGCCAGCAGCATGACAGGGTCTCGTGGCTACACCTTC. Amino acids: CASSMTGSRGYTF.